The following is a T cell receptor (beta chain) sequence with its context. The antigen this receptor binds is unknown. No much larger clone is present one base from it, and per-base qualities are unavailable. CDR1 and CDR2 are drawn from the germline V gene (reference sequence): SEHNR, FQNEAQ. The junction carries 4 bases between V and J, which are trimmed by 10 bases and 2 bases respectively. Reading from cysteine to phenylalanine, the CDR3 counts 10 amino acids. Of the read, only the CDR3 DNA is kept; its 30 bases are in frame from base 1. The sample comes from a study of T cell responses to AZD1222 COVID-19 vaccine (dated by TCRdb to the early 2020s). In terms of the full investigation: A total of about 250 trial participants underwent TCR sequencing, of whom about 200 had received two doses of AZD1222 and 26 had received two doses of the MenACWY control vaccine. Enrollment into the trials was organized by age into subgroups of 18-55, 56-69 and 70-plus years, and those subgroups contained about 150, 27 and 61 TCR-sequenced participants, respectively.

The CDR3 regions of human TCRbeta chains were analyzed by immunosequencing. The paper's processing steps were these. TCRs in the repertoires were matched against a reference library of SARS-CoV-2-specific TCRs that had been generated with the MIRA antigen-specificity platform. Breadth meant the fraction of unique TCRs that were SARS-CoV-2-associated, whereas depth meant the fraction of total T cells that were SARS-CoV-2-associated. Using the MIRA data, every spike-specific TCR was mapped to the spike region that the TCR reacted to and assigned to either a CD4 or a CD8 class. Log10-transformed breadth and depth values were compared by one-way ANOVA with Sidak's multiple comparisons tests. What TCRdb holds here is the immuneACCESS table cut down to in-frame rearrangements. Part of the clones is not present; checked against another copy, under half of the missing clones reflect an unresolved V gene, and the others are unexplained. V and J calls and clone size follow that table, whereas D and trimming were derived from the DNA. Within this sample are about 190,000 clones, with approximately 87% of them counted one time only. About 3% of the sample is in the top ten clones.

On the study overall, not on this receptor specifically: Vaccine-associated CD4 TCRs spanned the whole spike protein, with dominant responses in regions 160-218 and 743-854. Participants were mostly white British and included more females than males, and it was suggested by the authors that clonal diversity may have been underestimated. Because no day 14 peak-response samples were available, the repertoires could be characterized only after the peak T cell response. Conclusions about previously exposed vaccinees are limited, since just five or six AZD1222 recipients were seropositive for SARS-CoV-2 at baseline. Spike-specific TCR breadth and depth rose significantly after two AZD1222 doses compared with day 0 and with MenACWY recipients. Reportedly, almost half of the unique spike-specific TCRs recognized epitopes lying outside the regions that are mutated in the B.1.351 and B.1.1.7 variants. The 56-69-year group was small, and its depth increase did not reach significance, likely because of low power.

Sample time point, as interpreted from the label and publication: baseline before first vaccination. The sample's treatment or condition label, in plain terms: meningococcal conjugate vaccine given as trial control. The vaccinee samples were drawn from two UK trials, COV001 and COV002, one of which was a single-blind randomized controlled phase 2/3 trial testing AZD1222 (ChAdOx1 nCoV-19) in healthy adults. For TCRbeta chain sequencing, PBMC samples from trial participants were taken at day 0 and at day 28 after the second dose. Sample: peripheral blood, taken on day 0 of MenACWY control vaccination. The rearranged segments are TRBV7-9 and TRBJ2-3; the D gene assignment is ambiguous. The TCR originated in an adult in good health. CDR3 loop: CAIVTDTQYF. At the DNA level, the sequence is TGTGCCATAGTCACAGATACGCAGTATTTT.